This TCR beta chain was profiled in a study of T cells in women clearing cervical HPV infection. In the study overall: Women with histologically confirmed HPV16-related CIN3 or worse, 2 with invasive cancer, served as cases. Case blood was drawn when the lesion was first found; control blood after infection became undetectable. Overall study findings and caveats: Cases and controls were distinguished at AUC about 0.79 by richness and V genes. Repertoire richness, not evenness, was significantly elevated in CIN3+ cases versus controls.

Some clones are missing from TCRdb's copy, which holds only in-frame ones; the method was immunoSEQ multiplex PCR. In all, the sample yields 12,000 or so clones. For this clone: Its antigen is as yet unknown.

What was sequenced was blood buffy coat. The receptor comes from a woman between 18 and 69 years old with a cervical HPV16 infection that either progressed to CIN3+ or cleared (not recorded which).

The CDR3 sequence is CASSDPRTGPPVMNTEAFF. The covered CDR3 bases are TGCGCCAGCAGTGATCCAAGGACAGGACCTCCAGTTATGAACACTGAA. The genes are TRBV10-2 and TRBJ1-1, with 7 bases aligning to TRBD1. Coverage ceases 3 residues before the CDR3 finishes, and the germline J gene fills in the end. The length of the CDR3 is 19 residues. Trimming cost V 3 bases and J 0 bases; bases outside gene matches: 16. CDR1 is WSHSY, CDR2 SAAADI, per germline.